This TCR beta chain was sequenced for a study of T cell repertoires in cytomegalovirus infection. With 0 bases clipped from V and 5 bases from J, the junction kept 7 bases outside the gene matches. The CDR3 consists of 16 residues. Germline V gene lookup returns CDR1 ENHRY and CDR2 SYGVKD. The table lists this clonotype with a few counts. The antigen is unknown. MiXCR, applied by TCRdb to the reads, yields one record per CDR3 protein. The sample lists about 280,000 distinct CDR3 sequences, less than 25% occurring once. The material sequenced was cultured PBMCs, taken from culture after CMV antigen stimulation. The chain uses TRBV10-3 and TRBJ1-1; 9 bases are shared with TRBD1. The source is a human donor in good health (CMV status not recorded). Some clones in this sample may be carry-over from other donors' samples. The CDR3 DNA follows: TGTGCCATCAGTGAGTCTGGACAGGGGATGAGGACTGAAGCTTTCTTT. This translates into CAISESGQGMRTEAFF.